Shown below are 8 T cell receptor beta chains from a single sample sequenced in a study of breast tumors, draining lymph nodes, adjacent tissues. Axillary draining lymph nodes of breast cancer patients supplied the node samples. MiXCR, applied by TCRdb to the multiplex PCR reads, yields one record per CDR3 protein. Counted here are roughly 220,000 distinct CDR3 sequences, less than 40% occurring once; the ten biggest clones make up under 4.5%. Source material: axillary lymph node tissue. The receptors were sampled from a female donor with breast cancer. Some clones in this sample may be carry-over from other donors' samples.

The chain joins TRBV11-2 to TRBJ2-3; 8 bases match TRBD1. Germline-derived CDR1 and CDR2 are SGHAT and FQNNGV. After removal of 5 bases from V and 5 bases from J, the junction contained 15 bases not matched to a gene. This CDR3 is 17 amino acids long. CDR3 in DNA: TGTGCCAGCAGCCGGCCGGTGGGGGCAGGGGGCTTAGATACGCAGTATTTT. Its protein product is CASSRPVGAGGLDTQYF. The full variable domain, its missing parts supplied by reference TRBV11-2 and TRBJ2-3, is EAGVAQSPRYKIIEKRQSVAFWCNPISGHATLYWYQQILGQGPKLLIQFQNNGVVDDSQLPKDRFSAERLKGVDSTLKIQPAKLEDSAVYLCASSRPVGAGGLDTQYFGPGTRLTVL.

Remarks on this clonotype: A much larger clone differs by one base, so this may be a read error. The chain has TRBV20-1 and TRBJ2-3, with D possibly matching TRBD2 (5 bases). There are 15 residues in the CDR3. The germline V gene encodes CDR1 DFQATT and CDR2 SNEGSKA (reference sequence). V was clipped by 3 bases and J by 1 base, with 14 bases between them. The CDR3 DNA reads TGCAGTGCTAGTGACCGGGGTGCAGGCACAGATACGCAGTATTTT. Its translation: CSASDRGAGTDTQYF.

This clonotype was seen ten or more times. The chain recombines TRBV9 with TRBJ2-2; D call uncertain. CDR3 size: 16 residues. V dropped 0 bases and J dropped 6 bases, with 15 bases sitting between them. From germline, CDR1 is SGDLS and CDR2 YYNGEE. CDR3 nucleotide sequence: TGTGCCAGCAGCGTAGGCCCACTGGGGTCGGCCGGGGAGCTGTTTTTT. Its protein is CASSVGPLGSAGELFF.

This clonotype was recorded many times. J is TRBJ1-2 and V is TRBV4-2, with TRBD1 matching 7 bases. V lost 3 bases and J lost 2; bases outside the gene matches: 12. This CDR3 has 17 residues. Germline CDR1 reads LGHNA; CDR2 reads YNFKEQ. The CDR3 sequence: CASSQKMQRGLNYGYTF. DNA for the CDR3: TGTGCCAGCAGCCAGAAGATGCAGAGGGGGCTCAACTATGGCTACACCTTC.

About this clonotype: With a much larger clone just one base away, this may be a read error. The rearrangement joins TRBV20-1 to TRBJ2-5; 10 nucleotides line up with TRBD2. CDR1 is DFQATT and CDR2 is SNEGSKA in the germline V gene (reference sequence). The junction had 6 bases not matched to a gene; V was cut back by 0 bases and J by 5 bases. The CDR3 sequence is 15 residues long. The CDR3 region is CSARDLSGRAETQYF. The CDR3 region has the DNA TGCAGTGCTAGAGATCTAAGCGGGAGGGCCGAGACCCAGTACTTC.

The rearrangement uses TRBV7-2 and TRBJ1-3, with D perhaps TRBD1 (6 bases). Germline V gene lookup returns CDR1 SGHTA and CDR2 FQGNSA. The CDR3 contains 16 residues. Between the trimmed V and J ends, which lost 4 bases and 8 bases, there was a span of 21 bases. As DNA, the CDR3 is TGTGCCAGCAGCTCAGGGGTTCCCCTTTATGGCTACACCATATATTTT. Its protein is CASSSGVPLYGYTIYF.

The chain carries TRBV5-1 and TRBJ2-3, with TRBD2 matching over 7 bases. CDR1 SGHRS and CDR2 YFSETQ come from the germline V gene. Trimming at V came to 4 bases and at J to 3 bases, leaving 5 bases not matched to a gene. The CDR3 extends over 14 amino acids. The CDR3 sequence: CASSVGEGTDTQYF. The DNA of the CDR3 is TGCGCCAGCAGCGTAGGGGAGGGGACAGATACGCAGTATTTT. The full variable domain, rest sourced from reference TRBV5-1 and TRBJ2-3, is KAGVTQTPRYLIKTRGQQVTLSCSPISGHRSVSWYQQTPGQGLQFLFEYFSETQRNKGNFPGRFSGRQFSNSRSEMNVSTLELGDSALYLCASSVGEGTDTQYFGPGTRLTVL.

This chain uses TRBV7-8 with TRBJ2-3, with D hard to call. Germline assignment: CDR1 SGHVS and CDR2 FQNEAQ. The CDR3 sequence is 18 residues long. The V end lost 10 bases, the J end lost 2 bases, and 28 bases lay between the germline ends. The CDR3 protein is CATLPPLRHLKSTDTQYF. CDR3 nucleotides: TGTGCCACCCTCCCCCCCCTGCGACACCTGAAGTCCACAGATACGCAGTATTTT.